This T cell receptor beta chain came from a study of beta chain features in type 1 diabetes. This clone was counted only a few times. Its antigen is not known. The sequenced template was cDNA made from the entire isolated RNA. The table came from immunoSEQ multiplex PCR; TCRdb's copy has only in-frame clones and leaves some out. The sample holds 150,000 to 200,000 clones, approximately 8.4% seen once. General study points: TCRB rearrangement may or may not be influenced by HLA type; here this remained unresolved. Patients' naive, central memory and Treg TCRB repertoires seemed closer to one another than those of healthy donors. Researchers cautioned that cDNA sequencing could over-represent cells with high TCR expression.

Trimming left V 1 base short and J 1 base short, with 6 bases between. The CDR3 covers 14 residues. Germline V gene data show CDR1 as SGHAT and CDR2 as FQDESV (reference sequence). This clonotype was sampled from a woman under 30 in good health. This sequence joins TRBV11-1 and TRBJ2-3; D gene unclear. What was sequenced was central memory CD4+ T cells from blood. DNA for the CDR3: TGTGCCAGCAGCTTAGTTGAGGGCACAGATACGCAGTATTTT. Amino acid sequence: CASSLVEGTDTQYF.